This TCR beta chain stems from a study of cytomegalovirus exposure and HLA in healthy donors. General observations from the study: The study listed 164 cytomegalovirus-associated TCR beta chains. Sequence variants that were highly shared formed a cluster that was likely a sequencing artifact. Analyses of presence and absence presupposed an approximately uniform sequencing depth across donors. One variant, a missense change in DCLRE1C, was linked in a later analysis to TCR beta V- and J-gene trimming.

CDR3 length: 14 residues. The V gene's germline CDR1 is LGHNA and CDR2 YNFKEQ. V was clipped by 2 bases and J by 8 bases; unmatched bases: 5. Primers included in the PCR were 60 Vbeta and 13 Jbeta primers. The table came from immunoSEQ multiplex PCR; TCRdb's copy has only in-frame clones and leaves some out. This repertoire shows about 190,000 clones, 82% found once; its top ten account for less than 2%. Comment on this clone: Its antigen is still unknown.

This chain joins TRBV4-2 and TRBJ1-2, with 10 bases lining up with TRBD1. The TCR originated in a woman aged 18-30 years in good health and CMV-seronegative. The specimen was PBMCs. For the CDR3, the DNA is TGTGCCAGCAGCCAACGGACAGGGGGAGGCGGCTACACCTTC. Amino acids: CASSQRTGGGGYTF.